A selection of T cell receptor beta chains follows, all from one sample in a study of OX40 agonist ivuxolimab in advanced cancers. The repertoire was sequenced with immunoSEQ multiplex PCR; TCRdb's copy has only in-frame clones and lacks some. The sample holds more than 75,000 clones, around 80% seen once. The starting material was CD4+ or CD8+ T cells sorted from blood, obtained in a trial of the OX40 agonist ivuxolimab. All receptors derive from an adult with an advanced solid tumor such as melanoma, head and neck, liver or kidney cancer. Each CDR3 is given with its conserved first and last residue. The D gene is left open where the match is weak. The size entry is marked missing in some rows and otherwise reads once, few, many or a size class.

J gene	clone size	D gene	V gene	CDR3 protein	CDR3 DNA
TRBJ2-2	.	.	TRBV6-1	CAGGRDTGELFF	TGTGCCGGAGGGCGGGACACCGGGGAGCTGTTTTTT
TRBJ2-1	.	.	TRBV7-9	CASSFPGSKTYNEQFF	TGTGCCAGCAGCTTCCCCGGTTCAAAGACCTACAATGAGCAGTTCTTC
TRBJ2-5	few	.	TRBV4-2	CASSQGWAGLQETQYF	TGTGCCAGCAGCCAAGGATGGGCCGGACTCCAAGAGACCCAGTACTTC
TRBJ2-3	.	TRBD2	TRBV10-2	CASSESILAGGSDTQYF	TGCGCCAGCAGTGAGTCGATACTAGCGGGAGGCTCAGATACGCAGTATTTT
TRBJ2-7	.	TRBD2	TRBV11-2	CASRTSSGGSYEQYF	TGTGCCAGCAGGACAAGCTCGGGGGGCTCCTACGAGCAGTACTTC
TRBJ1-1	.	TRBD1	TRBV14	CASSLARDRGPNTEAFF	TGTGCCAGCAGCCTCGCCCGGGACAGGGGCCCGAACACTGAAGCTTTCTTT
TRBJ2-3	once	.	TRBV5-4	CASSLKGGAQDTQYF	TGTGCCAGCAGCTTGAAAGGGGGGGCCCAAGATACGCAGTATTTT
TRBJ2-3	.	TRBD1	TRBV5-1	CASQSGQGGTDTQYF	TGCGCCAGCCAATCCGGACAGGGTGGCACAGATACGCAGTATTTT
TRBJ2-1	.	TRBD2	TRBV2	CASSEMASGRAHNEQFF	TGTGCCAGCAGTGAAATGGCTAGCGGGAGGGCACACAATGAGCAGTTCTTC
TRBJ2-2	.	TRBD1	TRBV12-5	CASGLVTQGITGELFF	TGTGCTAGTGGTTTGGTTACACAGGGGATCACCGGGGAGCTGTTTTTT
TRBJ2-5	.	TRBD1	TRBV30	CAWKPGTGATRGETQYF	TGTGCCTGGAAACCCGGGACAGGGGCCACAAGGGGTGAGACCCAGTACTTC
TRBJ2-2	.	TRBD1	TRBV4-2	CASSQEPGDRGLGELFF	TGTGCCAGCAGCCAAGAACCGGGGGACAGGGGCCTAGGGGAGCTGTTTTTT
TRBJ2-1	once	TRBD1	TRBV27	CASSQGAVSYNEQFF	TGTGCCAGCAGTCAGGGGGCGGTGTCCTACAATGAGCAGTTCTTC
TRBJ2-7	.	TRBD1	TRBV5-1	CASSLGGQISYEQYF	TGCGCCAGCAGCTTGGGGGGACAGATCTCCTACGAGCAGTACTTC
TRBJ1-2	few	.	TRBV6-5	CASVSGYGYTF	TGTGCCAGCGTCTCTGGGTATGGCTACACCTTC
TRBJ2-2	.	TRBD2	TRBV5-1	CASSLRPSGINTGELFF	TGCGCCAGCAGCCTCCGACCAAGCGGGATTAACACCGGGGAGCTGTTTTTT
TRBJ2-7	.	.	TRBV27	CASSFGGSSYEQYF	TGTGCCAGCAGCTTCGGGGGAAGCTCCTACGAGCAGTACTTC
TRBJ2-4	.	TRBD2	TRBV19	CASAAGVGKNIQYF	TGTGCCAGTGCCGCGGGGGTGGGCAAAAACATTCAGTACTTC
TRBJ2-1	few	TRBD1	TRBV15	CATSRGDRGSYNEQFF	TGTGCCACCAGCAGAGGCGACAGGGGTTCCTACAATGAGCAGTTCTTC
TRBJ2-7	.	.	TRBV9	CASSVSGDEQYF	TGTGCCAGCAGCGTTTCGGGGGACGAGCAGTACTTC
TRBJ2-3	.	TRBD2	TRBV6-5	CASNSLAASTDTQYF	TGTGCCAGCAATTCCCTAGCGGCTAGCACAGATACGCAGTATTTT
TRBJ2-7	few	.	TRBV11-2	CASSLGFIRDTTYEQYF	TGTGCCAGCAGCTTAGGATTCATCCGGGACACAACCTACGAGCAGTACTTC
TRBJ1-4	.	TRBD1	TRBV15	CATSRDGQGGEKLFF	TGTGCCACCAGCAGAGATGGCCAGGGGGGTGAAAAACTGTTTTTT
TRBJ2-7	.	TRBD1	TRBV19	CASSRGTGTYEQYF	TGTGCCAGTAGTAGGGGGACAGGCACCTACGAGCAGTACTTC
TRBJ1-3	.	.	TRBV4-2	CASSASADSGNTIYF	TGTGCCAGCAGCGCCTCAGCTGACTCTGGAAACACCATATATTTT
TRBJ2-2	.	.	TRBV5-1	CASSASGQLSGELFF	TGCGCCAGCAGCGCCTCGGGTCAGTTGAGCGGGGAGCTGTTTTTT
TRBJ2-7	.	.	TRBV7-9	CASSTLAGYEQYF	TGTGCCAGCAGCACCCTGGCGGGTTACGAGCAGTACTTC
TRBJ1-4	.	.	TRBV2	CASGDTLGEKLFF	TGTGCCAGCGGGGACACTCTTGGAGAAAAACTGTTTTTT
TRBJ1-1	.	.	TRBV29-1	CSVDPTRRGTEAFF	TGCAGCGTTGACCCTACCAGGAGGGGCACTGAAGCTTTCTTT
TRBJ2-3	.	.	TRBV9	CASSSRNTDTQYF	TGTGCCAGCAGCTCCCGTAACACAGATACGCAGTATTTT
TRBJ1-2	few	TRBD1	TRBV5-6	CASSSTGGQAETF	TGTGCCAGCAGCTCGACAGGGGGCCAAGCGGAAACCTTC
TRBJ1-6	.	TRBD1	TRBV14	CASSQDTGAPLHF	TGTGCCAGCAGCCAAGACACAGGGGCACCCCTCCACTTT
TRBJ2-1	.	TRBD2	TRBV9	CASSVSSGGAYEQFF	TGTGCCAGCAGCGTATCTAGCGGGGGGGCCTATGAGCAGTTCTTC
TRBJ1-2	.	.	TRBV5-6	CASSFFLQGNYGYTF	TGTGCCAGCAGCTTCTTTTTACAGGGTAACTATGGCTACACCTTC
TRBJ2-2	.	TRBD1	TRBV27	CASSYHGDSGGANTGELFF	TGTGCCAGCAGTTACCACGGCGACTCAGGGGGCGCAAACACCGGGGAGCTGTTTTTT
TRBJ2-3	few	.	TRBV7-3	CASSRDGRYTDTQYF	TGTGCCAGCAGCCGGGACGGCCGATACACAGATACGCAGTATTTT
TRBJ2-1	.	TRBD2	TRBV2	CASNPTSGRARGEQFF	TGTGCCAGCAACCCGACTAGCGGGAGGGCTCGGGGTGAGCAGTTCTTC
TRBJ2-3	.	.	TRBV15	CATSREGGGGVDTQYF	TGTGCCACCAGCAGAGAGGGAGGGGGAGGTGTGGATACGCAGTATTTT
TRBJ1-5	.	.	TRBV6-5	CASSSHGDSNQPQHF	TGTGCCAGCAGTTCCCACGGTGATAGCAATCAGCCCCAGCATTTT
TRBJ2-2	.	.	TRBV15	CATRARQPTGELFF	TGTGCCACCCGAGCCAGACAGCCTACCGGGGAGCTGTTTTTT
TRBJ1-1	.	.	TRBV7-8	CASSRGMVNTEAFF	TGTGCCAGCAGCCGAGGAATGGTAAACACTGAAGCTTTCTTT
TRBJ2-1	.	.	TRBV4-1	CASSQENSRRGEQFF	TGCGCCAGCAGCCAAGAGAACTCCCGCCGGGGTGAGCAGTTCTTC